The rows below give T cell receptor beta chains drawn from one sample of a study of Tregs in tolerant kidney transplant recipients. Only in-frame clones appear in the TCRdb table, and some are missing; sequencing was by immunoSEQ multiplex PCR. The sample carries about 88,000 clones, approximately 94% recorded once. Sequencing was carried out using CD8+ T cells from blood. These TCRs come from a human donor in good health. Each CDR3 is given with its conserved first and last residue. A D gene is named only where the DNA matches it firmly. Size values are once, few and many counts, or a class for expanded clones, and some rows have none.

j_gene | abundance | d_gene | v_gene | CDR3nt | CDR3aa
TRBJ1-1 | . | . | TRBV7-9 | TGTGCCAGCAGCCCGAGATGGGTTGAAGCTTTCTTT | CASSPRWVEAFF
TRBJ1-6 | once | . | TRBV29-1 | TGCAGCGTCTCCTCAGGGTTCACTTCACCCCTCCACTTT | CSVSSGFTSPLHF
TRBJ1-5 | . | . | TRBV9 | TGTGCCAGCAGCGCTGGTTCAAGTCAGCCCCAGCATTTT | CASSAGSSQPQHF
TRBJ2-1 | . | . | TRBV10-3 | TGTGCCATCAGTGATCTCCGTAATGAGCAGTTCTTC | CAISDLRNEQFF
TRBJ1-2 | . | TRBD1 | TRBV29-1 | TGCAGCGTCTTAGACAGGGGGCAAGAGAACTATGGCTACACCTTC | CSVLDRGQENYGYTF
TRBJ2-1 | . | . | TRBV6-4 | TGTGCCAGCAGGAAAGAAGGAGGCTCCTACAATGAGCAGTTCTTC | CASRKEGGSYNEQFF
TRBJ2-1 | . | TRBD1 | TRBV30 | TGTGCCTGGAGTTCACAGGGGTGGGATGAGCAGTTCTTC | CAWSSQGWDEQFF
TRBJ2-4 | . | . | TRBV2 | TGTGCCAGCAGTGGGGCTTCTTACGGGGGTAAAAACATTCAGTACTTC | CASSGASYGGKNIQYF
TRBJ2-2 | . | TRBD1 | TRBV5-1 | TGCGCCAGCAGCTTGGGGGGACAGTACACCGGGGAGCTGTTTTTT | CASSLGGQYTGELFF
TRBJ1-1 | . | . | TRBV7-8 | TGTGCCAGCAGCTTAGGGGGGGAGAACACTGAAGCTTTCTTT | CASSLGGENTEAFF
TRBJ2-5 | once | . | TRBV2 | TGTGCCTCCGATTGGGCATCCCAAGAGACCCAGTACTTC | CASDWASQETQYF
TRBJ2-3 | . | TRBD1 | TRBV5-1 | TGCGCCAGCAGCCCTAACCCGGGACAGAGCACAGATACGCAGTATTTT | CASSPNPGQSTDTQYF
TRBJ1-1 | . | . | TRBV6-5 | TGTGCCAGCAGATTACTTTCAGGGCGGGGCACTGAAGCTTTCTTT | CASRLLSGRGTEAFF